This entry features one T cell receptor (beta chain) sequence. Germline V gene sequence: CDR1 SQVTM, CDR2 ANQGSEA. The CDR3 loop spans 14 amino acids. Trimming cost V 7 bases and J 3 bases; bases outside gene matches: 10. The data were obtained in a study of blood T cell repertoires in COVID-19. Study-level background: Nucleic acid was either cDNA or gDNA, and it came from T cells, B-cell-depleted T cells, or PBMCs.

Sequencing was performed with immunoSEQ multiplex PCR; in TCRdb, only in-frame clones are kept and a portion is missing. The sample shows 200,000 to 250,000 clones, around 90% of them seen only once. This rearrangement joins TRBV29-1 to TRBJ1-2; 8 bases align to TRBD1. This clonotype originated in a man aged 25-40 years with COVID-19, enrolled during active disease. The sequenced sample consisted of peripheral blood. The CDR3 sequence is CSAGGQGAHYGYTF. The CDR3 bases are TGCAGCGCCGGAGGGCAGGGGGCACACTATGGCTACACCTTC.